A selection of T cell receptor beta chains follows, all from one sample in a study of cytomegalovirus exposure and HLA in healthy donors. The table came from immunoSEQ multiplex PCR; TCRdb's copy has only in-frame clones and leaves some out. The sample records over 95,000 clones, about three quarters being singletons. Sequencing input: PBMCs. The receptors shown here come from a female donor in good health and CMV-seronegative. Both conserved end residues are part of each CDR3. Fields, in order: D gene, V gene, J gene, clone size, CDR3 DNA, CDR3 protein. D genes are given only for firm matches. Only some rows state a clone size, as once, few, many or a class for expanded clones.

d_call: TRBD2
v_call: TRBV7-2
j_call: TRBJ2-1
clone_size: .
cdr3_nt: TGTGCCAGCAGCTCACGTGGGCGGGGGTTCTACAATGAGCAGTTCTTC
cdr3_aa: CASSSRGRGFYNEQFF

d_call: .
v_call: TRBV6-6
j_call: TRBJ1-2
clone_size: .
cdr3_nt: TGTGCCAGCAGTTACCTCCCAGGGCGGCATGGCTACACCTTC
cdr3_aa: CASSYLPGRHGYTF

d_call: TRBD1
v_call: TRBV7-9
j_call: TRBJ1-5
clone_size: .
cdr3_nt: TGTGCCAGCAGCTTCTCGGGACAGGGGCATCAGCCCCAGCATTTT
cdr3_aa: CASSFSGQGHQPQHF

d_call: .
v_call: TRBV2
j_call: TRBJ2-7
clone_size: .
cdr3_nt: TGTGCCAGCAGGGATAGTCAGGGGCCTCTCTCCTACGAGCAGTACTTC
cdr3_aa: CASRDSQGPLSYEQYF

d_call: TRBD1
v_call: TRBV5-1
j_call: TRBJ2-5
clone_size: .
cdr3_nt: TGCGCCAGCAGCCCAGGGACAGGGGAGACCCAGTACTTC
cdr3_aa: CASSPGTGETQYF

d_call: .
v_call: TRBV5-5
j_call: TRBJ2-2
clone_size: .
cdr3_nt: TGTGCCAGCAACTTCGGCACCGGGGAGCTGTTTTTT
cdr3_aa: CASNFGTGELFF

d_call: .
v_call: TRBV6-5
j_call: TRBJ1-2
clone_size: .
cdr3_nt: TGTGCCAGCAGAACTACCCCGCTAAGCAGAGGCTACACCTTC
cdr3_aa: CASRTTPLSRGYTF

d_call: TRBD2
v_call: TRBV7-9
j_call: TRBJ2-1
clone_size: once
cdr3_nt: TGTGCCAGCAGCGGGGGGCGGGGGGGCCCCAATGAGCAGTTCTTC
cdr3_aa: CASSGGRGGPNEQFF

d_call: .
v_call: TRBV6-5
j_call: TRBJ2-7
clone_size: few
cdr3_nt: TGTGCCAGCAGGAGGGACATCACCTACGAGCAGTACTTC
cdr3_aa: CASRRDITYEQYF

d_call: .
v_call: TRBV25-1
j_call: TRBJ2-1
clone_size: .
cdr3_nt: TGTGCCAGCAGACTAACAATACAGGATTTGTGGTTCTTC
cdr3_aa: CASRLTIQDLWFF

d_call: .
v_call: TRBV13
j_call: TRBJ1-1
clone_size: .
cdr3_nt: TGTGCCAGCAGCTACGAGGACAAGAACACTGAAGCTTTCTTT
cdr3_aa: CASSYEDKNTEAFF

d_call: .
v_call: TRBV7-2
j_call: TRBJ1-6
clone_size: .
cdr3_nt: TGTGCCAGCAGCTTAGTTTCAGATAATTCACCCCTCCACTTT
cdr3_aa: CASSLVSDNSPLHF

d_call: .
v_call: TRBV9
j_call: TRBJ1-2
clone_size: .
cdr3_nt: TGTGCCAGCAGCGTTCTCAACTATGGCTACACCTTC
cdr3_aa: CASSVLNYGYTF

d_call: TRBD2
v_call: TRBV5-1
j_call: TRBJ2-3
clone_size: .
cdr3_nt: TGCGCCAGCAGCTTTCGGGGACTAGCGGGGGGACCTAGCACAGATACGCAGTATTTT
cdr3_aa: CASSFRGLAGGPSTDTQYF

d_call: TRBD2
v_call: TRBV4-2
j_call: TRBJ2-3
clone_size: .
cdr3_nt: TGTGCCAGCAGCCAAGAAGAGGGAGGGGGCACAGATACGCAGTATTTT
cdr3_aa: CASSQEEGGGTDTQYF

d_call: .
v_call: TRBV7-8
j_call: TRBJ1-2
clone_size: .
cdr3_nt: TGTGCCAGCAGCATCCAACAGGTGGATGGCTACACCTTC
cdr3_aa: CASSIQQVDGYTF

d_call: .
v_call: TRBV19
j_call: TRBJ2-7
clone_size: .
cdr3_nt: TGTGCCAGTAGTATGTGGGCCAGCTCCTACGAGCAGTACTTC
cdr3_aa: CASSMWASSYEQYF

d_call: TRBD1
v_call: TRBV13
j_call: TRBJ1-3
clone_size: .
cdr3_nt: TGTGCCAGCAGCGGAGGGGGGACAGGAGCCTCTGGAAACACCATATATTTT
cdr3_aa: CASSGGGTGASGNTIYF

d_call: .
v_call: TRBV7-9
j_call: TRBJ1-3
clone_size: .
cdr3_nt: TGTGCCAGCAGCTTAAGCGGGGGTACAAGAAACACCATATATTTT
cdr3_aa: CASSLSGGTRNTIYF

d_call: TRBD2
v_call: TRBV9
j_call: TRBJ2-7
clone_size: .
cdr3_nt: TGTGCCAGCAGCGGGGGGGGGAAACCCTACGAGCAGTACTTC
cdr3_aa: CASSGGGKPYEQYF

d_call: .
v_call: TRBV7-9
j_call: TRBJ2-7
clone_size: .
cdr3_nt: TGTGCCAGCAGCTTACTTCGCTACGAGCAGTACTTC
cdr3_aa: CASSLLRYEQYF

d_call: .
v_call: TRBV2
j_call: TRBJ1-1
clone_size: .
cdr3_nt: TGTGCCAGCAGCGCCGACGGGGGGCGCACTGAAGCTTTCTTT
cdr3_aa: CASSADGGRTEAFF

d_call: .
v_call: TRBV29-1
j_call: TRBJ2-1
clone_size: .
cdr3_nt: TGCAGCGTTGAAGACTTAGACGGTTGGATTACAGGACCCAAGGTGAATGAGCAGTTCTTC
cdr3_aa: CSVEDLDGWITGPKVNEQFF

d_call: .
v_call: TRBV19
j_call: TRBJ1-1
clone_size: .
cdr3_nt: TGTGCCAGTAGTATCCAGGACTTAGGAGTTATGAACACTGAAGCTTTCTTT
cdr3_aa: CASSIQDLGVMNTEAFF

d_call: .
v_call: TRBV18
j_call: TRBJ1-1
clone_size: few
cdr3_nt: TGTGCCAGCTCACCGCGGGCCACAAGAGTAAACACTGAAGCTTTCTTT
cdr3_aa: CASSPRATRVNTEAFF

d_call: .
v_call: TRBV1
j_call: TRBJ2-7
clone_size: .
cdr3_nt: TGCACCAGCAGCCCCCGGACTAGCGGGGGGGCCGAGGGCGAGCAGTACTTC
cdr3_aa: CTSSPRTSGGAEGEQYF

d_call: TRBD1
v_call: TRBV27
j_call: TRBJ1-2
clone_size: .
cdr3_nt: TGTGCCAGCAGTTTCCGGACAGGGGCGGGTGGCTACACCTTC
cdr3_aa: CASSFRTGAGGYTF

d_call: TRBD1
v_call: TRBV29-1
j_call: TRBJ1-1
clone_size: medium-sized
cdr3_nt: TGCAGCGTCGCCTTGACAGGGGGTGAAATATACACTGAAGCTTTCTTT
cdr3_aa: CSVALTGGEIYTEAFF

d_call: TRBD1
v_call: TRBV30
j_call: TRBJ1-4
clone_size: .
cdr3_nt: TGTGCCTGGAGTGTACAGGGGGGGATGGAAAAACTGTTTTTT
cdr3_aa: CAWSVQGGMEKLFF

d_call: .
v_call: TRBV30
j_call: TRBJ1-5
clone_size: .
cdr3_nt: TGTGCCTGGAGTGCCGCGGTGGCGGGTCAGCCCCAGCATTTT
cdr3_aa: CAWSAAVAGQPQHF

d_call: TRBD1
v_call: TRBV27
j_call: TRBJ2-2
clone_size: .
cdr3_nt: TGTGCCAGCAGTTTAGTGGGGACAGATACCGGGGAGCTGTTTTTT
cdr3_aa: CASSLVGTDTGELFF

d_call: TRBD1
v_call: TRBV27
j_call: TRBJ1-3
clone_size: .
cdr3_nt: TGTGCCAGCAGTCCTGACAGGGGGACTGGAAACACCATATATTTT
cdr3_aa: CASSPDRGTGNTIYF

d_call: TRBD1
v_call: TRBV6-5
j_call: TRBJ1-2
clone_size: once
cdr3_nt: TGTGCCACGGCCCGGGACAGCGGCTACACCTTC
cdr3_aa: CATARDSGYTF

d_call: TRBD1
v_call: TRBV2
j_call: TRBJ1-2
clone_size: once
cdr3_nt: TGTGCCAGCAGTGGGACAGGGGCTAACTATGGCTACACCTTC
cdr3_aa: CASSGTGANYGYTF

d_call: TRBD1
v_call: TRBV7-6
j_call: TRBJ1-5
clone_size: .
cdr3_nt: TGTGCCAGCAGCCAGGGACAGAATCAGCCCCAGCATTTT
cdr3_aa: CASSQGQNQPQHF

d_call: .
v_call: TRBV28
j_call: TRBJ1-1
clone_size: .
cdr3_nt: TGTGCCAGCATAGTGGGGCTTGAAGCTTTCTTT
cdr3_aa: CASIVGLEAFF

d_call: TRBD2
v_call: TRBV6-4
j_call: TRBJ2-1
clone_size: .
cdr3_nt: TGTGCCAGCAGTGAAACTTTTAGCGGGGGAAACAATGAGCAGTTCTTC
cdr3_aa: CASSETFSGGNNEQFF

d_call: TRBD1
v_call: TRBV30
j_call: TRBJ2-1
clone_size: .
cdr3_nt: TGTGCCTGGACAAGACAAGGACAGGGCTCGAGTGAGCAGTTCTTC
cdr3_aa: CAWTRQGQGSSEQFF

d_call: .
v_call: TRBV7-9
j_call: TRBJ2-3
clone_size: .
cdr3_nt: TGTTCCAGCACCTTTCGGGTGTTTGGAACAGATACGCAGTATTTT
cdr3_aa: CSSTFRVFGTDTQYF

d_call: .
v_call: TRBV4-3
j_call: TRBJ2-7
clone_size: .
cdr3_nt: TGCGCCAGCAGCCAAGATCGGGGTTACGAGCAGTACTTC
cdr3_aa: CASSQDRGYEQYF

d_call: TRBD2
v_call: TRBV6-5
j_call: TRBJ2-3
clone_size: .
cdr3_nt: TGTGCCAGCAGAGCGGGGTCTCCTAATACAGATACGCAGTATTTT
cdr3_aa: CASRAGSPNTDTQYF

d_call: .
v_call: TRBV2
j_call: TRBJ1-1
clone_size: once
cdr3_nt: TGTGCCAGCAGTGAGGGGGCACGGGTCACTGAAGCTTTCTTT
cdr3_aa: CASSEGARVTEAFF

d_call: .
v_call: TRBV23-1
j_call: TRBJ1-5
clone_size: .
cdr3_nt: TGCGCCAGCAGTCAGGGGGGGGACAGCAATCAGCCCCAGCATTTT
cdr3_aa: CASSQGGDSNQPQHF

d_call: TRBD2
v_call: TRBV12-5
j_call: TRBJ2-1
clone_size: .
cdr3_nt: TGTGCTAGTGGTTTGGGGCCGGGGGGCTCCTACAATGAGCAGTTCTTC
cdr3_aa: CASGLGPGGSYNEQFF

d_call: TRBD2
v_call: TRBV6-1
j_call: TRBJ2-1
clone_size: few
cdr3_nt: TGTGCCGGCAGTGAAGCGGGAGTATATGGGGGGATCTCCTACAATGAGCAGTTCTTC
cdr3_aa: CAGSEAGVYGGISYNEQFF

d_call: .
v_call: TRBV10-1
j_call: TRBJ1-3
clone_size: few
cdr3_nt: TGCGCCAGCAGGCCCGACAGCAGCTCTGGAAACACCATATATTTT
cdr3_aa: CASRPDSSSGNTIYF

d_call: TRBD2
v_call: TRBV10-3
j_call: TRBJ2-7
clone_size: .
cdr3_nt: TGTGCCATCGGGACTAGCGGGGGGGCCAACGAGCAGTACTTC
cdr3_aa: CAIGTSGGANEQYF

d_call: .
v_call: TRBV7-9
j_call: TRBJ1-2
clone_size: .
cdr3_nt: TGTTCCAGCAGCTTATTAACTGCCGGCTACACCTTC
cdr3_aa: CSSSLLTAGYTF

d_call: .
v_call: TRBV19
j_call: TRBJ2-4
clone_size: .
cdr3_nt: TGTGCCACAGGGGAGGGTCGGGGCAGGGACAAAAACATTCAGTACTTC
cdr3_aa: CATGEGRGRDKNIQYF

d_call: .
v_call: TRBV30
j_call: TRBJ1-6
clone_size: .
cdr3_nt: TGTGCCTGGAGTGGGGACGGACAGTCTCATTCACCCCTCCACTTT
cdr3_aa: CAWSGDGQSHSPLHF

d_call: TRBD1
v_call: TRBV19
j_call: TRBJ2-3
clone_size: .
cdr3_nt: TGTGCCAGTAGTTGGACAGGAGGAGATACGCAGTATTTT
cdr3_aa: CASSWTGGDTQYF

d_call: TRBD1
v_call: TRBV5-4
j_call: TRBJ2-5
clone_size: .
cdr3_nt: TGTGCCAGCAGCGAAAACAGGGGCAGGGAGACCCAGTACTTC
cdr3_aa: CASSENRGRETQYF

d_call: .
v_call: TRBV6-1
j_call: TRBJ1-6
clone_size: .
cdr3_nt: TGTGCCAGCAGTGAAAGAGCTGTGAGCGATCACACCAATAATTCACCCCTCCACTTT
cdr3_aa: CASSERAVSDHTNNSPLHF

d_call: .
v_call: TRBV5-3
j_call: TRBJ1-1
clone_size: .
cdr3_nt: TGTGCCAGAAGCCCCCGGGAGGAAAACTCTAACACTGAAGCTTTCTTT
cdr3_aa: CARSPREENSNTEAFF

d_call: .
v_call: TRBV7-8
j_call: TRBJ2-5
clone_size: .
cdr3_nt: TGTGCCAGCAGCTTCGGCAGGGAAGAGACCCAGTACTTC
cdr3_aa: CASSFGREETQYF

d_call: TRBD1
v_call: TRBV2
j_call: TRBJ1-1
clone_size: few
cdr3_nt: TGTGCCAGCAGAGATGGACAGGGCGCGAACGAAGCTTTCTTT
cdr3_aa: CASRDGQGANEAFF

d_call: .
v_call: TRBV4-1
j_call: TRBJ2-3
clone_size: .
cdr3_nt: TGCGCCAGCAGCCCCAGGCGAAGGCTTGGCACAGATACGCAGTATTTT
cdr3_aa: CASSPRRRLGTDTQYF

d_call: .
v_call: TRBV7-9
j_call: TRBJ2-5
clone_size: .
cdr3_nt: TGTGCCAGCAGCTCCGTCCAACTAGGTCCGGAGACCCAGTACTTC
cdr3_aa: CASSSVQLGPETQYF

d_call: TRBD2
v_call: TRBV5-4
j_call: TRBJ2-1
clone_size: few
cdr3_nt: TGTGCCAGCAGCTTATCGCGGGGGGTCTCCTACAATGAGCAGTTCTTC
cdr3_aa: CASSLSRGVSYNEQFF

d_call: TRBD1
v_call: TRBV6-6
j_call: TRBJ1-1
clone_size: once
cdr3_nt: TGTGCCAGCAGTTACGACAGGGTTAGGGCTGAAGCTTTCTTT
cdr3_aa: CASSYDRVRAEAFF